This TCR beta chain came from a study of metastatic and nonmetastatic thyroid tumors. MiXCR re-clonotyped the PCR reads for TCRdb. The sample consists of 5,000 to 8,000 clones, approximately 32% of them appearing once. Every patient underwent thyroid surgery untreated. Germline V gives CDR1 GTSNPN, CDR2 SVGIG (reference sequence). Deletions cut 4 bases from V and 5 bases from J, with 12 bases between. This CDR3 region has 14 residues. Sequencing input: adjacent normal tissue. This rearrangement joins TRBV30 to TRBJ1-6; perhaps TRBD1 as D (6 bases). The TCR sequence derives from a female donor with papillary thyroid cancer or a benign thyroid nodule (not recorded which). Some clones in this sample may be carry-over from other donors' samples. CDR3 in DNA: TGTGCCTGGATCGGACAGAGTAATAATTCACCCCTCCACTTT. It encodes CAWIGQSNNSPLHF.